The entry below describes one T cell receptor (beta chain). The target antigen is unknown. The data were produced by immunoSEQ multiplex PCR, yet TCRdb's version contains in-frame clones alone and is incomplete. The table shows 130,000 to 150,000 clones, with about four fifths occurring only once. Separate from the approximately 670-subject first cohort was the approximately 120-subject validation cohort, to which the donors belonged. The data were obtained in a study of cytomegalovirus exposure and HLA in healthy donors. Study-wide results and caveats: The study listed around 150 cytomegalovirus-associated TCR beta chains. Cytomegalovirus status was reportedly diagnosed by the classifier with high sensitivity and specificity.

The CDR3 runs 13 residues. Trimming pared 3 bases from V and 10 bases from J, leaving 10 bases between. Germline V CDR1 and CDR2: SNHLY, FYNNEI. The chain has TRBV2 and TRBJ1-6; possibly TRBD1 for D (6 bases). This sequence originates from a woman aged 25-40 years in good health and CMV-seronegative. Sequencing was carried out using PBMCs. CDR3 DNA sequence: TGTGCCAGCAGTGACAGGGGCCGATCACCCCTCCACTTT. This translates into CASSDRGRSPLHF.